Presented here are 5 T cell receptor beta chains from one specimen sequenced in a study of response to subunit inactivated influenza vaccine. TCRdb called the RT-PCR reads again in MiXCR, with one record for every CDR3 protein. The profile shows 290,000 or so distinct CDR3 sequences, about 20% of them singletons. The input for sequencing was PBMCs from blood, taken less than 22 months after vaccination. These receptor sequences come from a man between 50 and 69 years old who received an inactivated influenza vaccine.

The genes are TRBV18 and TRBJ2-7, with a weak D call TRBD2 (5 bases). Trimming shortened V by 6 bases and J by 0 bases, and 9 bases separated the two germline ends. CDR3 length: 13 residues. CDR1 is KGHSH and CDR2 is LQKENI in the germline V gene. The CDR3 here is CASSLGSSYEQYF. The CDR3 nucleotides are TGTGCCAGCTCTTTGGGGAGCTCCTACGAGCAGTACTTC. The full variable domain, rest sourced from reference TRBV18 and TRBJ2-7, is NAGVMQNPRHLVRRRGQEARLRCSPMKGHSHVYWYRQLPEEGLKFMVYLQKENIIDESGMPKERFSAEFPKEGPSILRIQQVVRGDSAAYFCASSLGSSYEQYFGPGTRLTVT.

The chain uses TRBV10-3 and TRBJ2-7, with D perhaps being TRBD1 or TRBD2 (5 bases each). This CDR3 comprises 15 residues. The V gene's germline CDR1 is ENHRY and CDR2 SYGVKD. Trimming shortened V by 3 bases and J by 3 bases, and 15 bases separated the two germline ends. CDR3 bases: TGTGCCATCAGTGAACGGGACGGATCCGGCTACGAGCAGTACTTC. Its translation is CAISERDGSGYEQYF.

CDR3 coding DNA: TGTGCCACCAGCTATTCTCGGGGCCACTACGAGCAGTACTTC. Its protein product is CATSYSRGHYEQYF. The chain employs TRBV15 and TRBJ2-7; D may be TRBD1 or TRBD2 (5 bases each). The CDR3 is 14 residues long. V lost 5 bases, J lost 3 bases, and 14 bases lay in between. Germline CDR1 reads LNHNV; CDR2 reads YYDKDF (reference sequence). Combining the CDR3 with reference TRBV15 and TRBJ2-7 gives the whole variable domain DAMVIQNPRYQVTQFGKPVTLSCSQTLNHNVMYWYQQKSSQAPKLLFHYYDKDFNNEADTPDNFQSRRPNTSFCFLDIRSPGLGDTAMYLCATSYSRGHYEQYFGPGTRLTVT.

The chain has TRBV6-1 and TRBJ2-2, with TRBD1 identical over 8 bases. Germline CDR1 and CDR2: MNHNS and SASEGT. Trimming removed 6 bases from V and 1 base from J; junction bases left unmatched: 4. This CDR3 comprises 15 residues. CDR3 sequence: CASRTGTGNTGELFF. DNA of the CDR3: TGTGCCAGCAGAACCGGGACAGGGAACACCGGGGAGCTGTTTTTT.

The chain carries TRBV25-1 and TRBJ2-7, with TRBD1 as a possible D gene (6 bases). The CDR3 runs to 15 residues. CDR1 MGHDK and CDR2 SYGVNS come from the germline V gene. Trimming removed 2 bases at V and 1 base at J, with 12 bases between. The CDR3 here is CASSEVGTSSYEQYF. The CDR3 nucleotides are TGTGCCAGCAGTGAAGTAGGGACATCATCCTACGAGCAGTACTTC.